This entry lists 2 T cell receptor beta chains sequenced from one sample in a study of blood T cells in healthy people across ages. A second about 7 to 12 cycle PCR used barcoded and J-beta primers. From the 5' RACE reads, TCRdb called clonotypes with MiXCR, one entry per CDR3 protein. This table has 1.5 million to 2 million distinct CDR3 sequences, 49% appearing once. Sample: blood. These receptors originate from a woman aged 35 to 49 in good health.

The chain couples TRBV28 to TRBJ2-5, with 9 bases lining up with TRBD1. In germline, CDR1 is MDHEN, CDR2 SYDVKM. The V and J ends lost 5 bases and 4 bases, in that order; junction bases with no gene match: 11. The length of the CDR3 is 16 residues. The CDR3 region has the DNA TGTGCCAGCAGTAAAAGACCGGGACAGGGTGGAGAGACCCAGTACTTC. Translated: CASSKRPGQGGETQYF.

V usage is TRBV10-3 and J usage is TRBJ1-2; unclear D gene. With 8 bases removed from V and 0 bases from J, the gap between germline ends came to 16 bases. The CDR3 sequence is 15 residues long. CDR1 is ENHRY and CDR2 is SYGVKD in the germline V gene. CDR3 in DNA: TGTGCCATCCGGGGAGAGGGATCGACTAACTATGGCTACACCTTC. Its protein product is CAIRGEGSTNYGYTF.